Listed below are T cell receptor beta chains from one sample, sequenced in a study of OX40 agonist ivuxolimab in advanced cancers. Sequencing used immunoSEQ multiplex PCR; TCRdb keeps in-frame clones, though not all of them. The sample includes fewer than 85,000 clones, about 88% seen only once; the top ten take approximately 0.81%. The specimen was CD4+ or CD8+ T cells sorted from blood, collected in a trial of the OX40 agonist ivuxolimab. Receptor source: an adult with an advanced solid tumor such as melanoma, head and neck, liver or kidney cancer. CDR3s include the opening cysteine and the closing phenylalanine or tryptophan. The D gene is left open where the match is weak. Clone size, where shown, is once, few, many, or a class for clones that have expanded.

>TRBJ1-6|.|.|TRBV2
CASSEFGQRSGPLHF
TGTGCCAGCAGTGAGTTTGGACAGCGATCAGGACCCCTCCACTTT
>TRBJ2-1|.|.|TRBV19
CASSIGVGEQFF
TGTGCCAGTAGTATTGGGGTCGGTGAGCAGTTCTTC
>TRBJ2-7|.|.|TRBV15
CATSRDSNGPYEQYF
TGTGCCACCAGCAGAGATAGTAACGGACCCTACGAGCAGTACTTC
>TRBJ1-1|.|.|TRBV18
CASSPGLEAFF
TGTGCCAGCTCCCCTGGGCTCGAAGCTTTCTTT
>TRBJ2-1|.|.|TRBV4-1
CASSRGEGEQFF
TGCGCCAGCAGCCGCGGAGAGGGTGAGCAGTTCTTC
>TRBJ2-7|.|TRBD2|TRBV2
CASSEGLAGGEQYF
TGTGCCAGCAGTGAGGGGCTAGCGGGGGGGGAGCAGTACTTC
>TRBJ1-1|.|.|TRBV5-6
CASSSRWDRAFF
TGTGCCAGCAGCTCGAGGTGGGATCGGGCTTTCTTT
>TRBJ2-1|.|.|TRBV6-6
CASSFPRGTGLQEQFF
TGTGCCAGCAGCTTCCCGCGGGGGACAGGTCTACAAGAGCAGTTCTTC
>TRBJ2-1|once|.|TRBV2
CASRFELGEEQFF
TGTGCCAGCAGATTTGAATTAGGGGAGGAGCAGTTCTTC
>TRBJ2-5|.|TRBD1|TRBV7-9
CASSLATGDRETQYF
TGTGCCAGCAGCTTAGCAACAGGGGATAGAGAGACCCAGTACTTC
>TRBJ1-1|.|.|TRBV2
CASGVAGAFF
TGTGCCAGCGGGGTGGCAGGAGCTTTCTTT
>TRBJ2-7|.|.|TRBV6-1
CASSARGEESEQYF
TGTGCCAGCAGTGCCAGGGGGGAGGAAAGTGAGCAGTACTTC
>TRBJ2-7|.|TRBD1|TRBV4-2
CASSQIQGGSSYEQYF
TGTGCCAGCAGCCAAATACAGGGGGGAAGCTCCTACGAGCAGTACTTC
>TRBJ2-7|once|.|TRBV9
CASSVGEGGYYEQYF
TGTGCCAGCAGCGTAGGGGAGGGGGGTTACTACGAGCAGTACTTC
>TRBJ2-3|once|.|TRBV18
CASSPPRIPADTQYF
TGTGCCAGCTCACCACCGCGCATACCAGCAGATACGCAGTATTTT
>TRBJ2-2|.|TRBD1|TRBV6-5
CASREQGDTGELFF
TGTGCCAGCAGGGAGCAGGGGGACACCGGGGAGCTGTTTTTT
>TRBJ1-1|.|TRBD1|TRBV18
CASSERQGNTEAFF
TGTGCCAGCTCCGAACGACAGGGAAATACTGAAGCTTTCTTT
>TRBJ2-7|once|TRBD1|TRBV30
CAWSRSTGGADEQYF
TGTGCCTGGAGTCGATCGACAGGGGGCGCGGACGAGCAGTACTTC
>TRBJ2-5|.|.|TRBV10-1
CASSRDFQETQYF
TGCGCCAGCAGCCGGGACTTCCAAGAGACCCAGTACTTC
>TRBJ1-1|.|.|TRBV7-8
CASSFGGAGTEAFF
TGTGCCAGCAGCTTTGGGGGGGCTGGCACTGAAGCTTTCTTT
>TRBJ2-3|few|.|TRBV14
CASSQGAGDTQYF
TGTGCCAGCAGCCAAGGGGCAGGAGATACGCAGTATTTT
>TRBJ1-4|.|.|TRBV10-2
CASTDSGEKLFF
TGCGCCAGCACCGACAGTGGGGAAAAACTGTTTTTT
>TRBJ2-5|.|TRBD2|TRBV10-3
CAISEGGAGALQETQYF
TGTGCCATCAGTGAGGGAGGAGCGGGGGCCCTCCAAGAGACCCAGTACTTC
>TRBJ2-1|.|TRBD2|TRBV11-2
CASSSIAGAVDGEQFF
TGTGCCAGCAGCTCAATAGCGGGAGCAGTAGATGGTGAGCAGTTCTTC
>TRBJ1-5|.|.|TRBV18
CASSPRGAQPQHF
TGTGCCAGCTCACCAAGGGGGGCTCAGCCCCAGCATTTT
>TRBJ1-1|.|.|TRBV9
CASRPTGTANTEAFF
TGTGCCAGCAGACCTACCGGGACGGCGAACACTGAAGCTTTCTTT
>TRBJ2-3|.|.|TRBV7-6
CASSSGVSHLAQYF
TGTGCCAGCAGCTCGGGAGTTAGTCACCTTGCGCAGTATTTT
>TRBJ1-2|.|.|TRBV10-3
CAISDRAAGGDIGYTF
TGTGCCATCAGTGACCGGGCGGCCGGGGGGGACATTGGCTACACCTTC
>TRBJ2-1|.|TRBD2|TRBV9
CASSPRGSGGSSYNEQFF
TGTGCCAGCAGCCCCCGGGGGAGCGGGGGGAGCTCCTACAATGAGCAGTTCTTC
>TRBJ2-7|.|TRBD2|TRBV6-1
CASSEGGLAAYEQYF
TGTGCCAGCAGTGAAGGGGGACTAGCAGCATACGAGCAGTACTTC
>TRBJ1-2|.|TRBD1|TRBV5-4
CASRPGQGVTNYGYTF
TGTGCCAGCAGACCGGGACAGGGGGTTACCAACTATGGCTACACCTTC
>TRBJ2-2|.|.|TRBV7-6
CASSIANTGELFF
TGTGCCAGCAGCATTGCCAACACCGGGGAGCTGTTTTTT
>TRBJ1-1|.|.|TRBV6-1
CASSEMWAGYEAFF
TGTGCCAGCAGTGAAATGTGGGCAGGGTATGAAGCTTTCTTT